This T cell receptor beta chain is drawn from a study of T cell responses to AZD1222 COVID-19 vaccine. Study at large: The analysis combined second doses at about 4 or about 12 weeks.

The study, taken as a whole, reports: Spike-specific TCRs gained breadth and depth after people received two AZD1222 doses. Only a handful of AZD1222 recipients, roughly six in all, had baseline seropositivity.

Notes on this clone: What it binds is unknown.

Profiled with immunoSEQ multiplex PCR; TCRdb holds only in-frame clones, not every one. Among about 120,000 clones listed, over 85% were seen once. The germline V gene encodes CDR1 SGHRS and CDR2 YFSETQ. Trimming left V 4 bases short and J 0 bases short, with 14 bases between. The CDR3 sequence is 16 residues long. This TCR was sampled from an adult in good health. Sequencing used peripheral blood, obtained on day 0 of AZD1222 vaccination. The chain employs TRBV5-1 and TRBJ1-3, with D possibly matching TRBD1 (5 bases). CDR3 nucleotides: TGCGCCAGCAGCCCGGACGGGGCTGGCTCTGGAAACACCATATATTTT. Amino acid sequence: CASSPDGAGSGNTIYF.